The present T cell receptor beta chain was sequenced within a study of T cells after posttransplantation cyclophosphamide listed by TCRdb under 2016. For the wider study: T cell repertoire reconstitution was tracked by TRB sequencing after myeloablative bone marrow transplantation in which posttransplantation cyclophosphamide was used as GVHD prophylaxis. Antigen receptor sequencing covered samples from approximately 38 PTCy-treated patients and 16 of their related bone marrow donors. TRB sequencing was performed on blood from all 30 or so PTCy patients with 1-year posttransplant specimens. TRB sequencing was also done on up to about 3 additional blood samples from 2 to 5.2 years after transplant in 3 patients, and on pretransplant blood from 4 patients. Because TRA and TRB clonality correlated tightly in 9 samples, the subsequent TCR analyses were limited to TRB only. Public TRB sequences were searched against a database of over 3,000 sequences associated with responses to pathogens, tumor antigens, self-antigens and alloantigens. Broad study findings and their caveats: The TRB repertoires of T cells infiltrating skin or the GI tract showed only limited overlap with the TRB repertoires found in blood. At 1-2 months, donor-recipient similarity was low but rose over the first year, and the later blood repertoires were often dominated by donor CD8+ memory clones. Across the roughly 48 patients, TRB clonality was highly associated with recipient CMV seropositivity and CMV reactivation, and diversity with PTCy was similar to that in the CNI/methotrexate controls.

Genomic DNA was the input for TRB sequencing, which was run either with the immunoSEQ assay at survey resolution or with the hsTCRB kit. Under the source paper's analysis protocol: The immunoSEQ software handled initial read processing, and the LymphoSeq R package was used for repertoire analyses. Clonality was computed as 1 minus normalized Shannon entropy; Gini coefficient was also calculated for each TRB dataset. To infer phenotypes in unsorted samples, TRB sequences from sorted subsets of the recipient or donor were mapped onto the unsorted samples of the same recipient. TCRdb holds this immuneACCESS table with in-frame rearrangements only. Some clones are missing; in checked studies, unresolved V genes explain under half, and the rest has no known cause. The V and J calls and clone size are taken from that table; D and trimming were inferred from the DNA. With about 11,000 clones recorded, this sample contains no clone counted only once. Around 13% of the sample belongs to the ten largest clones.

The germline V gene sets CDR1 to MGHRA and CDR2 to YSYEKL. Spanning cysteine to phenylalanine, the CDR3 consists of 13 amino acids. Only the CDR3 DNA stays, 39 bases, in frame from base 1. A distance of 12 bases separates the germline ends of V and J, which lose 2 bases and 8 bases respectively. This clone was seen many times. Its recognized antigen is unknown. Base qualities are not provided; no much larger clone lies one nucleotide away. Reading the label with the study, this specimen's treatment or condition is: high-dose cyclophosphamide on days +3 and +4 as single-agent GVHD prophylaxis. PTCy patients received busulfan and fludarabine conditioning, a related or unrelated marrow graft, and cyclophosphamide on days +3 and +4. PTCy-treated patients were drawn from a prospective multi-institutional clinical trial. Peripheral blood and bone marrow mononuclear cells were isolated by Ficoll-Hypaque density centrifugation and cryopreserved.

Here the sequenced sample was PBMCs, taken after allogeneic stem cell transplant with posttransplant cyclophosphamide. This clonotype was sampled from a female patient aged 40 to 55 who received an allogeneic stem cell transplant from a related donor, was CMV-positive, and had no GVHD. Following a transplant, some T lymphocytes may have been derived from the graft donor. The V gene is TRBV4-1 and the J gene is TRBJ1-2; the D gene remains uncertain. The sequenced DNA: TGCGCCAGCAGCCAACCGGGAGAATCGGGCTACACCTTC. Its amino acids are CASSQPGESGYTF.